Below, 19 T cell receptor beta chains from the same sample are listed, as sequenced in a study of early T cells in non-severe SARS-CoV-2 infection. TCRdb redid the calling of the 5' RACE reads with MiXCR, one entry per CDR3 protein. The data contain around 83,000 distinct CDR3 sequences, 10% of them singletons. This sample comprised whole blood, obtained at baseline. These receptors originate from an adult who was a healthcare worker with PCR-confirmed SARS-CoV-2 infection or an uninfected control (not recorded which).

The gene calls are TRBV13 and TRBJ2-5, with no clear D. Between the trimmed V and J ends, which lost 8 bases and 4 bases, there was a span of 8 bases. The CDR3 loop spans 11 amino acids. The germline gives CDR1 PRHDT, CDR2 FYEKMQ (reference sequence). CDR3 bases: TGTGCCAGCGGGATTCGAGAGACCCAGTACTTC. Protein sequence: CASGIRETQYF.

V is TRBV7-6 and J is TRBJ2-5; the D gene is possibly TRBD2 (6 bases). Germline CDR1 reads SGHVS; CDR2 reads FNYEAQ. The CDR3 totals 15 residues. Trimming pared 5 bases from V and 5 bases from J, leaving 18 bases between. The CDR3 DNA is TGTGCCAGCAGCCTTGAGGGGAGGAGCTTCGAGACCCAGTACTTC. It translates to CASSLEGRSFETQYF.

The chain links TRBV5-4 to TRBJ2-3; D is undetermined. Germline V gene data show CDR1 as SGHNT and CDR2 as YYREEE (reference sequence). V shed 3 bases and J shed 2 bases, with 7 bases lying between them. The CDR3 is made up of 13 amino acids. The CDR3 DNA reads TGTGCCAGCAGCTACGCAGTCACAGATACGCAGTATTTT. The encoded protein is CASSYAVTDTQYF.

This clonotype was picked up many times. The CDR3 nucleotides are TGTGCCAGCAGCTTAGAAGGCCCCGTCCCCCAGTACTTC. Translating gives CASSLEGPVPQYF. The chain uses TRBV11-2 and TRBJ2-5, with D unresolved. CDR1 is SGHAT and CDR2 is FQNNGV in the germline V gene. Trimming shortened V by 0 bases and J by 9 bases, and 11 bases separated the two germline ends. The CDR3 is 13 amino acids.

This clonotype was counted at least ten times. The chain has TRBV7-8 and TRBJ2-1; TRBD2 agrees at 10 bases. The CDR3 has 15 amino acids. V shed 6 bases, J shed 4 bases, and the junction held 6 bases outside the gene matches. CDR1 is SGHVS, CDR2 FQNEAQ, per germline. The DNA of the CDR3 is TGTGCCAGCAGGCCCGGGACTAGCGCATACAATGAGCAGTTCTTC. As protein: CASRPGTSAYNEQFF.

Ten or more counts support this clonotype. The chain carries TRBV20-1 and TRBJ2-5, with unresolved D. Trimming cost V 5 bases and J 5 bases, with 18 bases left between them. This CDR3 is built from 14 residues. The germline gives CDR1 DFQATT, CDR2 SNEGSKA (reference sequence). CDR3 amino acids: CSARLGKPSETQYF. For the CDR3, the DNA is TGCAGTGCTCGACTGGGGAAACCAAGTGAGACCCAGTACTTC.

The chain carries TRBV28 and TRBJ2-5; weak D call: TRBD1 (5 bases). The length of the CDR3 is 18 residues. Germline V gene sequence: CDR1 MDHEN, CDR2 SYDVKM. Trimming took off 3 bases at V and 4 bases at J, with 24 bases between the two ends. The CDR3 is CASSFKGPKEDGGETQYF. The CDR3 DNA reads TGTGCCAGCAGTTTTAAGGGGCCCAAAGAGGATGGCGGAGAGACCCAGTACTTC.

This clonotype was observed a handful of times. This sequence joins TRBV12-3 or TRBV12-4 and TRBJ1-5, with D unresolved. The CDR3 has 13 residues. Trimming cost V 6 bases and J 2 bases, with 8 bases left between them. The CDR3 loop is CASSTTGNQPQHF. The CDR3 DNA is TGTGCCAGCAGCACAACAGGCAATCAGCCCCAGCATTTT.

This clonotype was observed at least ten times. The CDR3 DNA reads as TGTGCCAGCAGCGTAGACCAGGATCCTAACTATGGCTACACCTTC. It specifies CASSVDQDPNYGYTF. J is TRBJ1-2 and V is TRBV9, with D unresolved. Trimming removed 0 bases at V and 0 bases at J, with 9 bases between. The germline CDR1 and CDR2 sequences are SGDLS and YYNGEE. CDR3 length equals 15 residues.

V gene TRBV7-9 combines with J gene TRBJ2-7, with D uncertain. Germline lookup yields CDR1 SEHNR and CDR2 FQNEAQ (reference sequence). V was pared by 6 bases and J by 3 bases, with 9 bases between. The CDR3 is 12 amino acids. The CDR3 region has the DNA TGTGCCAGCAGTCTAAACAGCTACGAGCAGTACTTC. Residues: CASSLNSYEQYF.

This chain uses TRBV2 with TRBJ2-3; the D gene is possibly TRBD1 (6 bases). Germline lookup yields CDR1 SNHLY and CDR2 FYNNEI. Trimming shortened V by 4 bases and J by 4 bases, and 12 bases separated the two germline ends. The CDR3 has 14 residues. CDR3 DNA sequence: TGTGCCAGCAGTGCAGGGGCAGGGCCAGATACGCAGTATTTT. It encodes CASSAGAGPDTQYF.

This clonotype was counted a few times. The gene calls are TRBV14 and TRBJ1-6, with D maybe TRBD1 (5 bases). Germline V lookup: CDR1 SGHDN, CDR2 FVKESK. Trimming cost V 1 base and J 6 bases, with 10 bases left between them. The CDR3 consists of 15 residues. In DNA form, the CDR3 reads TGTGCCAGCAGCCAAGTCGGGACGGTTAATTCACCCCTCCACTTT. It specifies CASSQVGTVNSPLHF.

A few counts support this clonotype. V gene TRBV24-1 combines with J gene TRBJ1-5, with 7 bases aligning to TRBD1. The CDR3 length is 15 residues. Trimming cost V 3 bases and J 4 bases; bases outside gene matches: 5. Germline values: CDR1 KGHDR, CDR2 SFDVKD. Here the CDR3 reads CATSDPETGNQPQHF. Written as DNA, the CDR3 is TGTGCCACCAGTGATCCCGAGACAGGGAATCAGCCCCAGCATTTT.

V and J are TRBV27 and TRBJ2-7, with D perhaps assigned TRBD1 or TRBD2 (6 bases each). The CDR3 extends over 15 amino acids. Germline values: CDR1 MNHEY, CDR2 SMNVEV (reference sequence). V gave up 6 bases and J gave up 0 bases, with 15 bases separating them. In nucleotides, the CDR3 is TGTGCCAGCAGAATTAGGGGGGCAAGCTCCTACGAGCAGTACTTC. It yields the protein CASRIRGASSYEQYF.

The rearrangement uses TRBV18 and TRBJ2-3; a possible D gene is TRBD1 (6 bases). CDR1 and CDR2 (germline): KGHSH, LQKENI. With 5 bases removed from V and 4 bases from J, the gap between germline ends came to 13 bases. The CDR3 has 14 residues. Here the CDR3 reads CASSTTGRADTQYF. DNA for the CDR3: TGTGCCAGCTCAACCACAGGGCGCGCAGATACGCAGTATTTT.

This clonotype was detected a few times. The chain carries TRBV9 and TRBJ2-7; tentative D call: TRBD1 (5 bases). The CDR3 runs to 14 residues. V was shortened by 0 bases and J by 2 bases, with 9 bases between the two germline ends. Germline V gives CDR1 SGDLS, CDR2 YYNGEE. The CDR3 DNA sequence: TGTGCCAGCAGCGTAGCCCAGGGAACCTACGAGCAGTACTTC. This sequence encodes CASSVAQGTYEQYF.

The chain has TRBV12-3 or TRBV12-4 and TRBJ2-7; D is ambiguous. The ends were cut back, 1 base at V and 3 bases at J, with 10 bases in the middle. The length of the CDR3 is 14 residues. In DNA form, the CDR3 reads TGTGCCAGCAGTTTAGACATTAACCGCTACGAGCAGTACTTC. It specifies CASSLDINRYEQYF.

This clonotype was seen at least ten times. The V and J genes are TRBV2 and TRBJ2-1, with 10 bases fitting TRBD2. CDR3 size: 17 residues. V shed 4 bases and J 8 bases; nucleotides not matched to a gene: 14. Germline CDR1 is SNHLY and CDR2 is FYNNEI. The CDR3 spells CASSAIAGGQGIDEQFF. For the CDR3, the DNA is TGTGCCAGCAGTGCCATAGCGGGAGGTCAGGGAATCGATGAGCAGTTCTTC.

At least ten counts were recorded for this clonotype. The chain links TRBV6-6 to TRBJ2-3, with D possibly TRBD1 on 6 matching bases. Looked up from germline, CDR1 is MNHNY and CDR2 is SVGAGI (reference sequence). This CDR3 is 17 amino acids long. The V end was cut by 7 bases, the J end by 6 bases, with 26 bases between. Written as DNA, the CDR3 is TGTGCCAGCACTGACTCCCCGACAGGTACATCCTTGGATACGCAGTATTTT. The encoded protein is CASTDSPTGTSLDTQYF.